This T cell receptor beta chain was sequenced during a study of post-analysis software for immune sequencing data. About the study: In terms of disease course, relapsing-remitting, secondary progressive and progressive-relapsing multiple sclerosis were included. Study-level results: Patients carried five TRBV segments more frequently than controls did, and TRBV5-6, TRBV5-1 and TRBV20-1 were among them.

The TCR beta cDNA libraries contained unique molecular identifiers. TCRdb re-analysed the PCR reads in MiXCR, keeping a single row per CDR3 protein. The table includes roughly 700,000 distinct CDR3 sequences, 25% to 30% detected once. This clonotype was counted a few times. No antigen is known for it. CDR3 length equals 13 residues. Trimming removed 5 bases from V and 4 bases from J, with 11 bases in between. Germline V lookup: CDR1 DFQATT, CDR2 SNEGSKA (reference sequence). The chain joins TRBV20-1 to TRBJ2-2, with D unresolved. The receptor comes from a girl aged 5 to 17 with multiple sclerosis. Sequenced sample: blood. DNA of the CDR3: TGCAGTGCTGTCAGAGAGACCACCGGGGAGCTGTTTTTT. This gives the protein CSAVRETTGELFF.